The rows below give T cell receptor beta chains drawn from one sample of a study of shared clonotypes between healthy human individuals. Clones were sequenced by immunoSEQ multiplex PCR, and TCRdb holds only the in-frame ones, with some missing. The sample includes about 490,000 clones, around three quarters of them seen just once. Sequencing input: PBMCs. The receptors were sampled from a woman in her thirties or forties in good health. Some clones in this sample may be carry-over from other donors' samples. CDR3s include the opening cysteine and the closing phenylalanine or tryptophan. The order of the fields is clone size, J gene, CDR3 length, V gene, D gene, CDR3 DNA, CDR3 protein. A D gene is named only where the DNA matches it firmly. Rows give clone size only sometimes, using once, few, many, or a class for an expanded clone.

few,TRBJ1-5,12,TRBV7-8,NA,TGTGCCAGCAGTGTCACCGATCAGCCCCAGCATTTT,CASSVTDQPQHF
NA,TRBJ2-3,16,TRBV7-2,NA,TGTGCCAGCAGCTTAAACAGCGGGTATAGCACAGATACGCAGTATTTT,CASSLNSGYSTDTQYF
NA,TRBJ2-2,15,TRBV12-5,NA,TGTGCTAGTGGTTTGCTGCAGGGACCCACCGGGGAGCTGTTTTTT,CASGLLQGPTGELFF
NA,TRBJ2-1,17,TRBV25-1,TRBD1,TGTGCCAGCGGGGACACCAAGGGGGACAGGGGGATCGATGAGCAGTTCTTC,CASGDTKGDRGIDEQFF
few,TRBJ2-5,15,TRBV6-1,TRBD1,TGTGCCAGCAGTCCACACCGGGACAGGGAAGAGACCCAGTACTTC,CASSPHRDREETQYF
NA,TRBJ2-1,16,TRBV4-1,TRBD1,TGCGCCAGCAGCCATGCGGACAGGGGAGCCTACAATGAGCAGTTCTTC,CASSHADRGAYNEQFF
NA,TRBJ1-4,13,TRBV11-2,TRBD1,TGTGCCAGCAGCTTAGGTACAGGGGGAAAACTGTTCTTT,CASSLGTGGKLFF
NA,TRBJ2-2,15,TRBV10-3,NA,TGTGCCATCAGTGGATCTCCGACGAACACCGGGGAGCTGTTTTTT,CAISGSPTNTGELFF
NA,TRBJ2-5,15,TRBV10-3,NA,TGTGCCATCAGTGAGTGGGGGGACCAGGGAGAGACCCAGTACTTC,CAISEWGDQGETQYF
NA,TRBJ2-3,15,TRBV7-9,TRBD2,TGTGCCAGCAGCTTTAGCGGGAGCGGAGCAGATACGCAGTATTTT,CASSFSGSGADTQYF
NA,TRBJ2-7,12,TRBV10-3,NA,TGTGCCATCAGTGATAATACCTACGAGCAGTACTTC,CAISDNTYEQYF
NA,TRBJ2-1,14,TRBV21-1,NA,TGTGCCAGCAACCAACCAACAGGGGTTAATGAGCAGTTCTTC,CASNQPTGVNEQFF
NA,TRBJ2-1,13,TRBV27,NA,TGTGCCAGCAGCTCCAGGGGTTACAATGAGCAGTTCTTC,CASSSRGYNEQFF
NA,TRBJ1-2,16,TRBV18,NA,TGTGCCAGCTCACTAAGCAGGGGCACAGAGCACTATGGCTACACCTTC,CASSLSRGTEHYGYTF
once,TRBJ1-3,11,TRBV5-6,NA,TGTGCCAGCAGCTTGGCCCAAGGATTCACTTTT,CASSLAQGFTF
NA,TRBJ2-2,16,TRBV6-6,TRBD2,TGTGCCAGCAGCCAGAGCGGGAGGGCCGTCACCGGGGAGCTGTTTTTT,CASSQSGRAVTGELFF
once,TRBJ2-5,15,TRBV18,NA,TGTGCCAGCTCACCACAGAACCTGACTCCAGAGACCCAGTACTTC,CASSPQNLTPETQYF
few,TRBJ2-1,15,TRBV21-1,NA,TGTGCCAGCAAGGGGGTGGGAAACTTCTACAATGAGCAGTTCTTC,CASKGVGNFYNEQFF
NA,TRBJ2-1,16,TRBV5-1,TRBD2,TGCGCCAGCAGCTTGGCCGGCGGGAGTTTCTACAATGAGCAGTTCTTC,CASSLAGGSFYNEQFF
NA,TRBJ2-2,15,TRBV5-4,TRBD2,TGTGCCAGCAGCTTGGTGGCGGGAGATTCCGGGGAGCTGTTTTTT,CASSLVAGDSGELFF
NA,TRBJ2-5,13,TRBV18,NA,TGTGCCAGCTCACCAGGGATTAAAGAGACCCAGTACTTC,CASSPGIKETQYF
NA,TRBJ2-7,16,TRBV10-2,NA,TGCGCCAGCAGGGATTTCGGGAGAAAGAGCTCCTACGAGCAGTACTTC,CASRDFGRKSSYEQYF
NA,TRBJ1-2,15,TRBV18,NA,TGTGCCAGCTCCCCCGGGTACAGCCTTGGCTATGGCTACACCTTC,CASSPGYSLGYGYTF
NA,TRBJ2-7,16,TRBV18,TRBD1,TGTGCCAGCTCACCTGGGCCGGGACAGGGTTCCTACGAGCAGTACTTC,CASSPGPGQGSYEQYF
NA,TRBJ2-2,13,TRBV2,NA,TGTGCCAGCAGCTCGGGACATGGCGGGGAGCTGTTTTTT,CASSSGHGGELFF
NA,TRBJ2-1,13,TRBV12-5,TRBD2,TGTGCTAGTGGTTCTCCTAGCGGGGGAGAGCAGTTCTTC,CASGSPSGGEQFF
once,TRBJ1-2,14,TRBV27,NA,TGTGCCAGCAGTTTAGTAGGACAGTTCGGCGGCTACACCTTC,CASSLVGQFGGYTF
NA,TRBJ2-7,13,TRBV7-7,NA,TGTGCCAGCAGCTTCAGGGGAACGGACGAGCAGTACTTC,CASSFRGTDEQYF
NA,TRBJ2-1,17,TRBV27,TRBD2,TGTGCCAGCAGGATTAGCGGGAGGCCCCTCTCCTACAATGAGCAGTTCTTC,CASRISGRPLSYNEQFF
NA,TRBJ2-7,14,TRBV7-9,NA,TGTGCCAGCAGCCCAGGGGGCGGGAGTGTCGAGCAGTACTTC,CASSPGGGSVEQYF
NA,TRBJ1-1,14,TRBV19,TRBD1,TGTGCCAGTGGACAGGGGGTTATGGGCACTGAAGCTTTCTTT,CASGQGVMGTEAFF
NA,TRBJ2-6,16,TRBV28,TRBD1,TGTGCCAGCAGTCCCCAACAGGGGATTGGGGCCAACGTCCTGACTTTC,CASSPQQGIGANVLTF
once,TRBJ2-3,17,TRBV5-1,TRBD2,TGCGCCAGCAGCCCTGGCCGGCTAGCGGGAGGCCGGGATACGCAGTATTTT,CASSPGRLAGGRDTQYF
NA,TRBJ2-1,15,TRBV2,NA,TGTGCCAGCAGTCTTCTCGGGGGTACGATTAATGAGCAGTTCTTC,CASSLLGGTINEQFF
NA,TRBJ2-7,15,TRBV5-4,TRBD1,TGTGCCAGCAGCTTGGGGGGACAGGGGAACTACGAGCAGTACTTC,CASSLGGQGNYEQYF
NA,TRBJ2-6,16,TRBV18,TRBD1,TGTGCCAGCCAATTTAACAGGGGGCAAGTGGCCAACGTCCTGACTTTC,CASQFNRGQVANVLTF
NA,TRBJ2-1,15,TRBV7-3,TRBD2,TGTGCCAGCAGCTCTAGCGGGAGTCAAATCGGTGAGCAGTTCTTC,CASSSSGSQIGEQFF
NA,TRBJ2-1,14,TRBV7-9,NA,TGTGCCAGCAGCTTAAGTAGGGAGTACAATGAGCAGTTCTTC,CASSLSREYNEQFF
NA,TRBJ1-5,13,TRBV2,NA,TGTGCCAGCAACCTACAGGGTAATCAGCCCCAGCATTTT,CASNLQGNQPQHF
NA,TRBJ2-2,14,TRBV2,NA,TGTGCCAGCAGTGAGCAGGGAGGCACCGGGGAGCTGTTTTTT,CASSEQGGTGELFF
NA,TRBJ2-7,14,TRBV6-1,TRBD2,TGTGCCAGCAGCCGAAGTCGGGGGGACCACGAGCAGTACTTC,CASSRSRGDHEQYF
NA,TRBJ2-3,13,TRBV27,NA,TGTGCCAGCAGGGGGCTGGGCACAGATACGCAGTATTTT,CASRGLGTDTQYF
NA,TRBJ1-1,14,TRBV5-8,NA,TGTGCCAGCAGCTTGGGCAGGGGAGACACTGAAGCTTTCTTT,CASSLGRGDTEAFF
NA,TRBJ2-7,14,TRBV11-2,TRBD2,TGTGCCAGCAGCCCCGGGACTAACTCCTACGAGCAGTACTTC,CASSPGTNSYEQYF
NA,TRBJ2-7,15,TRBV7-9,NA,TGTGCCAGCAGCTTAGAATCATTTCCGGGATCCGAGCAGTACTTC,CASSLESFPGSEQYF
NA,TRBJ1-2,15,TRBV10-3,NA,TGTGCCATCAGTGAGGTTAGCCTGAAGGACTATGGCTACACCTTC,CAISEVSLKDYGYTF
NA,TRBJ1-2,11,TRBV21-1,NA,TGTGCCAGCAAGACTCGATACGGCTACACCTTC,CASKTRYGYTF
NA,TRBJ1-5,12,TRBV30,NA,TGTGCCTGGAGCAGAGAGAATCAGCCCCAGCATTTT,CAWSRENQPQHF
NA,TRBJ2-5,16,TRBV9,TRBD1,TGTGCCAGCAGCCCCCGGGACAGGGGAAGTGTGGAGACCCAGTACTTC,CASSPRDRGSVETQYF
NA,TRBJ2-6,14,TRBV6-6,NA,TGTGCCGGAAAAGGGGGTTCTGGGGCCAACGTCCTGACTTTC,CAGKGGSGANVLTF
NA,TRBJ2-2,14,TRBV7-9,NA,TGTGCCAGCAGCTTAGTTCCCGGCTCCGGGGAGCTGTTTTTT,CASSLVPGSGELFF
few,TRBJ1-1,14,TRBV18,NA,TGTGCCAGCTCACCACGTGGACACGAGTCTGAAGCTTTCTTT,CASSPRGHESEAFF
NA,TRBJ1-4,15,TRBV5-1,NA,TGCGCCAGCAGCCCTTTGGGTGGTAGGGCAGAGGAACTGTTTTTT,CASSPLGGRAEELFF
NA,TRBJ2-3,15,TRBV7-2,TRBD2,TGTGCCAGCAGCTTAGTTAGCGGGTACACAGATACGCAGTATTTT,CASSLVSGYTDTQYF